This TCR beta chain emerged from a study of T cells in tuberculosis. Only in-frame clones appear in the TCRdb table, and some are missing; sequencing was by immunoSEQ multiplex PCR. The sample holds 80,000 to 100,000 clones, roughly 91% seen once. Study-level points and caveats: The stringent gate may have excluded weak CD1B-GMM tetramer binders.

Per germline, CDR1 SEHNR and CDR2 FQNEAQ (reference sequence). V lost 5 bases, J lost 0 bases, and 4 bases stayed unmatched. The CDR3 has 15 residues. Cells were sorted from thawed PBMC rested overnight and stained with GMM-loaded CD1B tetramer, viability dye and anti-CD3. The lipid loaded on the CD1B tetramers was C32 glucose monomycolate from Rhodococcus equi. Before cryopreservation, the sorted PBMC lost their CD14-expressing monocytes. The J gene is TRBJ1-3, the V gene TRBV7-9; the match to TRBD1 covers 7 bases. The material sequenced was CD1b-GMM tetramer-negative cells sorted from PBMCs. The clonotype originates from an adult woman with latent tuberculosis. CDR3 DNA: TGTGCCAGCAGCGCCGGGACAGCCTCTGGAAACACCATATATTTT. It yields the protein CASSAGTASGNTIYF.